The 31 T cell receptor beta chains listed next were all sequenced from one sample in a study of OX40 agonist ivuxolimab in advanced cancers. Using immunoSEQ multiplex PCR, the repertoire was profiled, and TCRdb retains in-frame clones only, with some absent. The sample consists of about 32,000 clones, about four fifths of them appearing once. The starting material was CD4+ or CD8+ T cells sorted from blood, obtained in a trial of the OX40 agonist ivuxolimab. The source is an adult with an advanced solid tumor such as melanoma, head and neck, liver or kidney cancer.

V is TRBV27 and J is TRBJ2-6, with D unresolved. This CDR3 comprises 15 residues. Germline assignment: CDR1 MNHEY and CDR2 SMNVEV (reference sequence). V was trimmed by 0 bases and J by 1 base, leaving 4 bases between them. The CDR3 loop is CASSLSGSGANVLTF. DNA of the CDR3: TGTGCCAGCAGTTTATCCGGGTCTGGGGCCAACGTCCTGACTTTC.

CDR3 sequence reads: CASRRGGFIYTF. The CDR3 region has the DNA TGTGCCAGCAGGAGGGGAGGGTTCATCTACACCTTC. The chain uses TRBV6-1 and TRBJ1-2, with a tentative D call TRBD1 (5 bases). Trimming removed 6 bases at V and 10 bases at J, with 15 bases between. CDR1 is MNHNS, CDR2 SASEGT, per germline. The CDR3 extends over 12 amino acids.

This clone was observed a few times. J is TRBJ2-7 and V is TRBV7-2; 9 bases line up with TRBD2. CDR3 length equals 15 residues. Germline V gene lookup returns CDR1 SGHTA and CDR2 FQGNSA. J lost 4 bases, V lost 1 base, and 5 bases had no gene match. The CDR3 here is CASSLDDAGGYEQYF. The DNA of the CDR3 is TGTGCCAGCAGCTTAGACGACGCGGGAGGGTACGAGCAGTACTTC. The entire variable domain, with the rest obtained from reference TRBV7-2 and TRBJ2-7, is as follows: GAGVSQSPSNKVTEKGKDVELRCDPISGHTALYWYRQSLGQGLEFLIYFQGNSAPDKSGLPSDRFSAERTGGSVSTLTIQRTQQEDSAVYLCASSLDDAGGYEQYFGPGTRLTVT.

This chain links TRBV14 with TRBJ1-1, with D unresolved. Per the germline V gene, CDR1 is SGHDN and CDR2 is FVKESK. This CDR3 region has 12 residues. The V and J ends lost 1 base and 9 bases respectively, with 9 bases between them. Here the CDR3 reads CASSQASDQAFF. For the CDR3, the DNA is TGTGCCAGCAGCCAAGCTTCAGATCAAGCTTTCTTT.

This clone was seen only a few times. The chain joins TRBV19 to TRBJ1-5; D possibly corresponds to TRBD1 (6 bases). V lost 5 bases and J lost 5, with 10 bases in between. CDR1 is LNHDA and CDR2 is SQIVND in the germline V gene (reference sequence). The CDR3 spans 13 residues. CDR3 in DNA: TGTGCCAGTAGTCAGGGGAACGATCAGCCCCAGCATTTT. Translating gives CASSQGNDQPQHF.

The chain joins TRBV28 to TRBJ1-2; a weak D match, TRBD1 (5 bases). This CDR3 region has 15 residues. Between the trimmed V and J ends, which lost 3 bases and 3 bases, there was a span of 14 bases. Germline assignment: CDR1 MDHEN and CDR2 SYDVKM. The chain's CDR3 is CASSFLRQRDYGYTF. For the CDR3, the DNA is TGTGCCAGCAGTTTCCTCCGACAGCGGGACTATGGCTACACCTTC.

The chain has TRBV7-2 and TRBJ2-7, with D possibly being TRBD1 or TRBD2 (6 bases each). CDR3 length: 14 residues. Germline loops: CDR1 SGHTA, CDR2 FQGNSA. V lost 4 bases to trimming and J lost 1 base, with 11 bases between them. CDR3 amino acids: CASSYGGASYEQYF. DNA for the CDR3: TGTGCCAGCAGCTACGGGGGCGCTTCCTACGAGCAGTACTTC. The full variable domain, in which reference TRBV7-2 and TRBJ2-7 provide the parts outside the CDR3, is GAGVSQSPSNKVTEKGKDVELRCDPISGHTALYWYRQSLGQGLEFLIYFQGNSAPDKSGLPSDRFSAERTGGSVSTLTIQRTQQEDSAVYLCASSYGGASYEQYFGPGTRLTVT.

The chain uses TRBV11-2 and TRBJ1-1, with D tentatively TRBD1 (6 bases). Per the germline V gene, CDR1 is SGHAT and CDR2 is FQNNGV. This CDR3 contains 14 residues. V lost 1 base and J lost 7, with 13 bases in between. The CDR3 spells CASSLAQGRIEAFF. The CDR3 DNA sequence: TGTGCCAGCAGCTTAGCCCAGGGGCGGATTGAAGCTTTCTTT. The full variable domain, its missing parts supplied by reference TRBV11-2 and TRBJ1-1, is EAGVAQSPRYKIIEKRQSVAFWCNPISGHATLYWYQQILGQGPKLLIQFQNNGVVDDSQLPKDRFSAERLKGVDSTLKIQPAKLEDSAVYLCASSLAQGRIEAFFGQGTRLTVV.

This chain uses TRBV28 with TRBJ2-7; perhaps TRBD1 as D (6 bases). Germline values: CDR1 MDHEN, CDR2 SYDVKM. This CDR3 is 16 amino acids long. V was trimmed by 6 bases and J by 6 bases, leaving 24 bases between them. The CDR3 region is CASSESLGQLGAEQYF. The CDR3, as DNA: TGTGCCAGCAGCGAGAGCCTAGGCCAATTGGGGGCCGAGCAGTACTTC.

In its sample, this clone was seen a few times. The chain carries TRBV29-1 and TRBJ2-7; D is possibly TRBD1 or TRBD2 (5 bases each). Germline V CDR1 and CDR2: SQVTM, ANQGSEA. The CDR3 length is 12 residues. Trimming left V 4 bases short and J 2 bases short, with 9 bases between. The CDR3 is CSVGGDAYEQYF. The DNA for the CDR3 is TGCAGCGTTGGAGGGGACGCCTACGAGCAGTACTTC.

This clone was seen a few times. The chain has TRBV7-2 and TRBJ2-1; D is unclear. Trimming took off 2 bases at V and 5 bases at J, with 19 bases between the two ends. Per germline, CDR1 SGHTA and CDR2 FQGNSA. The CDR3 contains 17 residues. CDR3 sequence (DNA): TGTGCCAGCAGCTTAACCGCCGGAGTAGGGTTGGACAATGAGCAGTTCTTC. Translation: CASSLTAGVGLDNEQFF.

V usage is TRBV6-5 and J usage is TRBJ1-2; 7 nucleotides agree with TRBD1. The CDR3 length is 13 residues. Looked up from germline, CDR1 is MNHEY and CDR2 is SVGAGI. Unmatched junction bases numbered 4, after V lost 5 bases and J lost 4 bases. The CDR3 loop is CASSEAGGYGYTF. CDR3 bases: TGTGCCAGCAGTGAAGCAGGGGGCTATGGCTACACCTTC.

J is TRBJ1-1 and V is TRBV28, with TRBD1 matching over 9 bases. V was clipped by 3 bases and J by 3 bases; unmatched bases: 5. CDR3 length: 15 residues. Germline lookup yields CDR1 MDHEN and CDR2 SYDVKM. CDR3 sequence (DNA): TGTGCCAGCAGTTTGGGGACAGGGAGGTACACTGAAGCTTTCTTT. Its translation is CASSLGTGRYTEAFF.

The chain carries TRBV7-8 and TRBJ1-5; D perhaps matches TRBD1 (6 bases). The CDR3 sequence is 16 residues long. The germline V gene encodes CDR1 SGHVS and CDR2 FQNEAQ. The ends were cut back, 5 bases at V and 0 bases at J, with 14 bases in the middle. CDR3 coding DNA: TGTGCCAGCAGCCCTGGGGGGCGGACTAGCAATCAGCCCCAGCATTTT. This codes for CASSPGGRTSNQPQHF.

The chain links TRBV5-1 to TRBJ1-2; TRBD1 might be the D (5 bases). The CDR3 loop spans 15 amino acids. Trimming left V 6 bases short and J 8 bases short, with 23 bases between. The germline CDR1 and CDR2 sequences are SGHRS and YFSETQ. The CDR3 sequence is CASTPGGGEVRGYTF. The CDR3 DNA reads TGCGCCAGCACCCCAGGTGGGGGAGAGGTTCGAGGCTACACCTTC.

The chain carries TRBV13 and TRBJ2-3, with a tentative D call TRBD2 (6 bases). The V and J ends lost 5 bases and 0 bases respectively, with 15 bases between them. The CDR3 length is 16 residues. From germline, CDR1 is PRHDT and CDR2 FYEKMQ (reference sequence). The CDR3 DNA reads as TGTGCCAGCAGCCTCCTAGCGTCGGCTAGCACAGATACGCAGTATTTT. It encodes CASSLLASASTDTQYF.

V is TRBV28 and J is TRBJ1-1; the D gene is possibly TRBD1 (6 bases). V was shortened by 4 bases and J by 1 base, with 13 bases between the two germline ends. The germline V gene encodes CDR1 MDHEN and CDR2 SYDVKM. The CDR3 spans 15 residues. CDR3 bases: TGTGCCAGCAGTTCCGCAGGGGACCCGAACACTGAAGCTTTCTTT. This codes for CASSSAGDPNTEAFF.

This chain connects TRBV5-1 to TRBJ2-3, with TRBD2 matching over 8 bases. J gave up 4 bases and V 1 base, and 5 bases lay outside the gene matches. This CDR3 is built from 15 residues. CDR1 is SGHRS, CDR2 YFSETQ, per germline. CDR3 residues: CASSLFGLASDTQYF. DNA for the CDR3: TGCGCCAGCAGCTTGTTCGGACTAGCCTCAGATACGCAGTATTTT.

This clone was seen more than once but under ten times. The CDR3: CSVLGGTEAFF. The CDR3 coding sequence is TGCAGCGTTTTAGGGGGTACTGAAGCTTTCTTT. The chain combines TRBV29-1 with TRBJ1-1, with D perhaps matching TRBD1 (6 bases). Trimming removed 5 bases at V and 5 bases at J, with 9 bases between. The CDR3 loop spans 11 amino acids. The germline CDR1 and CDR2 sequences are SQVTM and ANQGSEA.

The chain is built from TRBV5-1 and TRBJ1-4; the D gene is possibly TRBD1 (6 bases). CDR1 is SGHRS and CDR2 is YFSETQ in the germline V gene. The CDR3 length is 15 residues. The V and J ends lost 2 bases and 6 bases respectively, with 14 bases between them. DNA of the CDR3: TGCGCCAGCAGCTTAGGAACAGGGCTAGATGAAAAACTGTTTTTT. Amino acid sequence: CASSLGTGLDEKLFF.

This clone was counted a few times. This sample also contains other DNA sequences that code for the same CDR3. The rearrangement joins TRBV11-2 to TRBJ2-5; D unclear. The CDR3 loop spans 11 amino acids. Trimming stripped 3 bases from V and 5 bases from J, with 4 bases between. Germline lookup yields CDR1 SGHAT and CDR2 FQNNGV. This chain's CDR3 is CASSLTETQYF. DNA of the CDR3: TGTGCCAGCAGCTTGACGGAGACCCAGTACTTC. Complete variable domain (other parts from reference TRBV11-2 and TRBJ2-5): EAGVAQSPRYKIIEKRQSVAFWCNPISGHATLYWYQQILGQGPKLLIQFQNNGVVDDSQLPKDRFSAERLKGVDSTLKIQPAKLEDSAVYLCASSLTETQYFGPGTRLLVL.

This clone was observed a single time. The chain employs TRBV28 and TRBJ2-5; 10 bases agree with TRBD2. The CDR3 runs 15 residues. The germline V gene has CDR1 MDHEN and CDR2 SYDVKM. V shed 4 bases, J shed 4 bases, and the junction held 6 bases outside the gene matches. CDR3 coding DNA: TGTGCCAGCAGTTCAAGCGGGGGGGCCGGAGAGACCCAGTACTTC. As protein: CASSSSGGAGETQYF.

This rearrangement joins TRBV4-2 to TRBJ2-3; D unclear. CDR3 length: 14 amino acids. V lost 2 bases and J lost 5, with 11 bases in between. Germline V gene lookup returns CDR1 LGHNA and CDR2 YNFKEQ. The CDR3 loop reads CASSQQEFGDTQYF. The CDR3 DNA follows: TGTGCCAGCAGCCAACAGGAGTTTGGAGATACGCAGTATTTT.

V gene TRBV5-6 combines with J gene TRBJ2-2, with D unclear. The V end lost 1 base, the J end lost 1 base, and 8 bases lay between the germline ends. There are 15 residues in the CDR3. Germline CDR1 SGHDT, CDR2 YYEEEE. The CDR3 loop is CASSLNPLNTGELFF. Written as DNA, the CDR3 is TGTGCCAGCAGCTTGAATCCGTTGAACACCGGGGAGCTGTTTTTT.

The genes are TRBV20-1 and TRBJ2-4; D is unresolved. V dropped 6 bases and J dropped 9 bases, with 9 bases sitting between them. CDR3 length equals 10 residues. CDR1 and CDR2 from the germline V gene are DFQATT and SNEGSKA (reference sequence). In DNA form, the CDR3 reads TGCAGTGCCGATAAGGCCATTCAGTACTTC. The encoded protein is CSADKAIQYF.

The rearrangement uses TRBV6-1 and TRBJ1-2; maybe TRBD1 (5 bases). V was clipped by 2 bases and J by 7 bases, with 14 bases between them. CDR1 and CDR2 (germline): MNHNS, SASEGT. This CDR3 contains 14 residues. CDR3: CASSEKGSWGGYTF. Written as DNA, the CDR3 is TGTGCCAGCAGTGAAAAGGGGTCATGGGGTGGCTACACCTTC.

The CDR3 loop reads CAWSASGNTIYF. The CDR3 DNA follows: TGTGCCTGGAGTGCGTCTGGAAACACCATATATTTT. The rearrangement uses TRBV30 and TRBJ1-3; D is ambiguous. The CDR3 spans 12 residues. Deletions cut 1 base from V and 1 base from J, with 2 bases between. Germline V gene data show CDR1 as GTSNPN and CDR2 as SVGIG (reference sequence).

This clone was detected a few times. V and J are TRBV11-2 and TRBJ1-6; a weak D match, TRBD1 (5 bases). V was clipped by 6 bases and J by 4 bases, with 13 bases between them. Germline CDR1 reads SGHAT; CDR2 reads FQNNGV. The CDR3 covers 15 residues. The DNA of the CDR3 is TGTGCCAGCAGGAGGTCCCGGGGGTATAATTCACCCCTCCACTTT. Its protein is CASRRSRGYNSPLHF.

This chain links TRBV14 with TRBJ1-1; D is uncertain. The germline V and J ends were trimmed by 4 bases and 0 bases, with 9 bases remaining between them. The CDR3 runs to 14 residues. The V gene's germline CDR1 is SGHDN and CDR2 FVKESK. CDR3 in amino acids: CASSRGLMNTEAFF. The CDR3, as DNA: TGTGCCAGCAGCCGCGGACTGATGAACACTGAAGCTTTCTTT.

The V and J genes are TRBV11-2 and TRBJ2-3, with D unresolved. This CDR3 contains 15 residues. V was shortened by 2 bases and J by 2 bases, with 11 bases between the two germline ends. Germline CDR1 and CDR2: SGHAT and FQNNGV. CDR3 in DNA: TGTGCCAGCAGCTTATCCCGACGCCTCACAGATACGCAGTATTTT. This codes for CASSLSRRLTDTQYF.

The chain recombines TRBV29-1 with TRBJ2-2; 7 bases align to TRBD1. Germline loops: CDR1 SQVTM, CDR2 ANQGSEA. The trim removed 7 bases at V and 7 bases at J, leaving 9 bases unmatched. The length of the CDR3 is 13 residues. The CDR3 bases are TGCAGCGCCCCCCAGGGGGATGGCGGGGAGCTGTTTTTT. It yields the protein CSAPQGDGGELFF.